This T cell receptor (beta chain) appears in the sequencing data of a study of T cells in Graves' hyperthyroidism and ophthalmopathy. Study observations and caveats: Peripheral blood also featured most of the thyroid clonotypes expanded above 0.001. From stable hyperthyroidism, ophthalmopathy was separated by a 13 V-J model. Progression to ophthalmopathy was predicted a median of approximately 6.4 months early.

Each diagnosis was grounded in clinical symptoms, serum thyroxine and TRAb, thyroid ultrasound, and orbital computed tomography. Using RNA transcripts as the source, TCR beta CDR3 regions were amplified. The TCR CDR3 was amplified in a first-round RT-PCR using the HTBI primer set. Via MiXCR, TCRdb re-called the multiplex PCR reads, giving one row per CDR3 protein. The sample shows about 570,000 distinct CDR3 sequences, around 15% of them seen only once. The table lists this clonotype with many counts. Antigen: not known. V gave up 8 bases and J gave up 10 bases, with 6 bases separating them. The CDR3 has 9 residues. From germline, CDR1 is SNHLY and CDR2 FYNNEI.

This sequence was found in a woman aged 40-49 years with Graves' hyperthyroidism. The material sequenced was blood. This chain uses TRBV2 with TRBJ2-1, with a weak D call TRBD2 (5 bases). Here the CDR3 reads CASGSEQFF. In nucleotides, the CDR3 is TGTGCCAGCGGGAGCGAGCAGTTCTTC.